The present T cell receptor beta chain was sequenced within a study of CD8 T cells in Susac syndrome. Study at large: Sequenced Susac syndrome patients included five or six with active disease and under 10 who were in remission.

RNA was extracted with the RNeasy kit, and a quantity of roughly 0.5 to 1 ug was reverse transcribed using random hexamers. With immunoSEQ multiplex PCR, TCR beta CDR3 was amplified across 54 Vbeta and 13 Jbeta. TCRdb reprocessed the immunoSEQ multiplex PCR reads with MiXCR, giving one entry per CDR3 protein. Here the sample spans about 200,000 distinct CDR3 sequences, roughly nine tenths being singletons. This clonotype has only a few counts. Between the trimmed V and J ends, which lost 0 bases and 1 base, there was a span of 9 bases. The CDR3 runs to 14 residues. Germline V gene lookup returns CDR1 GTSNPN and CDR2 SVGIG (reference sequence).

The material sequenced was CD4+ T cells from PBMCs. This receptor was obtained from a human donor with Susac syndrome. V is TRBV30 and J is TRBJ1-1, with D perhaps matching TRBD1 (6 bases). CDR3 coding DNA: TGTGCCTGGAGTGTTACAGGGAGGAACACTGAAGCTTTCTTT. The encoded protein is CAWSVTGRNTEAFF.